The TCR beta chain under discussion was sequenced for a study of cytomegalovirus exposure and HLA in healthy donors (TCRdb year 2017). About the investigation overall: An earlier analysis of 587 of the donors reported 276 Gb of sequence data and 95 million to 140 million unique TCR beta sequences obtained from roughly 170 million T cells. An early release that covered around 590 HLA-typed donors contained about 290 gigabases of sequencing data and 80 million or so unique TCR sequences. Of the 300 to 450 genotyped donors, approximately 83% fell in the genetic ancestry cluster associated with self-reported Caucasian donors. The aim of the study was to test whether cataloging public T cell receptors could identify signatures of past pathogen exposure. Using immunosequencing, the study profiled T cell repertoires from approximately 700 subjects and related those repertoires to cytomegalovirus serostatus. Along with the roughly 700-subject first cohort, a separate validation cohort of roughly 110 different subjects was used. To predict cytomegalovirus infection status, the study brought together high-throughput TCR immunosequencing, statistical association of individual TCRs with disease status, and machine learning. A later analysis re-analyzed previously published TCR beta repertoires from several hundred donors and added high-resolution HLA genotyping to study TCR occurrence patterns. The later analysis used no new phenotypic data to find candidate immune exposures, relying instead on TCR beta sequences and their occurrence across donors. To decide whether each TCR beta V gene segment behaved as functional or pseudogenic, an earlier analysis of fewer than 750 of the donors relied on high-throughput TCR beta sequencing. Alongside the repertoire data, information on donor age, sex, ethnicity and CMV serostatus was compiled. In a later genetic analysis, genome-wide SNP genotypes for about 55% of the roughly 700 donors were used, and that subset was treated as a discovery cohort. All discovery cohort repertoires had been generated on a single sequencing platform. Both class I and class II loci were covered by HLA typing, at four-digit resolution. Typing coverage differed by locus: A, B, C, DRB1 and DQB1 were typed in roughly 620-630 donors, DQA1 in around 500, DPA1 in 600 to 610, and DPB1 in 400 to 480. A few DR-DQ haplotypes were treated as single units for association and clustering because of strong linkage in the cohort. Among some 400 genotyped donors of the cohort, an average of around 220,000 unique TCR beta nucleotide sequences was sequenced per donor, of which 15% to 20% were non-productive.

Note on this clone: The antigen it recognizes is unknown. The sample holds no much larger clone one base away, and base qualities are not on file.

The cohort consisted of approximately 670 healthy bone marrow donors. At the time of sampling, all cohort members were nominally healthy, though unrecorded immune exposures were likely present. Of the roughly 630 cohort members, approximately 300 had a positive CMV serostatus and roughly 370 had a negative one, while no CMV serostatus was recorded for the donor. A peripheral blood sample was collected from each donor, and TCR beta sequencing was performed on peripheral blood mononuclear cells. The Qiagen DNeasy Blood Extraction Kit was used to extract genomic DNA from the blood cell samples. Paper-wide results and their limitations: HLA typing was unavailable for some donors at each locus, so association tests used only the typed subset. Strong co-occurrence of HLA alleles, especially DR and DQ, made assigning TCR associations to individual alleles difficult. In vitro tests confirmed that a few of the cytomegalovirus-associated TCR beta chains recognize cytomegalovirus antigens. A later analysis found that most CMV-associated TCR beta chains appeared HLA-restricted, with HLA associations seemingly driven largely by CMV exposure. In an earlier analysis of 587 of the donors, most TCR beta V segments appeared in productive rearrangements about 87% or about 30% of the time, broadly matching IMGT annotations. Several of the top co-occurrence clusters appeared to be linked to parvovirus B19, influenza, CMV and Epstein-Barr virus, according to a later analysis. Correlated functional status among segregating V segments might reflect linkage disequilibrium, but an unknown experimental factor could not be ruled out. A later analysis found that HLA-associated TCR beta chains were more clonally expanded and had lower generation probabilities than equally common non-associated chains. It was suggested by the authors that the approach could potentially be generalized to other disease states and immunological phenotypes. Only TCR beta chains were sequenced in this cohort, and the absence of alpha or paired-chain data limited detectable features. A further reported finding was that TCR beta sequences accurately predicted the HLA-A and HLA-B alleles for most subjects in the first cohort. The study gave a list of some 150 TCR beta chains associated with cytomegalovirus. Compared with the roughly 670-donor mean, donors in an Asian-associated ancestry cluster had fewer N-insertions in productive TCRs, according to a later genetic analysis. The 87-base-pair reads could not distinguish some IMGT-functional V segments, including TRBV6-2 and TRBV6-3, so those segments were excluded. Most TCR sequences were seen in very few donors, while some public TCRs were found in many individuals. CMV serostatus was the only immune exposure information available for the cohort. Because counts were too low, more than 15 rarely observed V segments, including chromosome 9 orphons, were left out of the earlier analysis of about 500 of the donors. The classifier was reported to diagnose cytomegalovirus status with high specificity and sensitivity in both the original cohort and the validation cohort. A later genetic analysis associated a missense DCLRE1C variant with V-gene and J-gene trimming of TCR beta chains, and an independent cohort replicated the association. According to a later analysis, TCR association rates differed among HLA loci, with DRB1 alleles showing the most associated TCRs and HLA-C alleles showing the fewest. In a later analysis, 16,951 TCR beta sequences were associated with specific HLA alleles at a false discovery rate of 0.05. The presence/absence analyses assumed that sequencing depth was roughly uniform across donors, and that assumption may not be true. A cluster of highly shared sequence variants was judged likely to be a technical artifact of the sequencing pipeline.

From the cysteine up to the phenylalanine, the CDR3 has a length of 17 residues. Kept here is only the CDR3 DNA, which spans 51 bases and is read in frame from base 1. From V the trimming removes 7 bases and from J it removes 7 bases, while the gene matches leave 16 bases of the junction unaccounted for. The germline V gene specifies SQVTM as CDR1 and ANQGSEA as CDR2. The library was built by means of the immunoSEQ multiplex PCR assay. The multiplex PCR relied on a mix of 60 forward primers for TCR Vbeta segments and 13 reverse primers for TCR Jbeta segments. The CDR3 region of rearranged TCR beta genes was amplified from genomic DNA with a multiplex PCR assay. On the Illumina HiSeq System, the amplified TCR beta libraries were sequenced as 87-base-pair reads. Concerning the study's data processing: In a later analysis, tens of millions of unique TCR beta chains were counted across the roughly 610 repertoires, and some 10 million of these chains were shared by at least two donors. To remove PCR and sequencing errors, raw reads were error-corrected and collapsed into unique sequences using a nearest-neighbor algorithm that merged closely related sequences. Alignment of CDR3 sequences to IMGT reference sequences was used to assign V, D and J gene segments. For a sequence to be retained, at least a six-nucleotide match to both a V gene segment and a J gene segment was required. A rearrangement counted as productive if the CDR3 had no stop codons and remained in frame with V and J, and every other rearrangement counted as non-productive. Following IMGT convention, CDR3 was defined as the stretch from the second conserved V-encoded cysteine to the conserved J-encoded phenylalanine. The earlier analysis of about 530 of the donors excluded any sequence lacking an unambiguous match to a single V gene segment. In an earlier analysis of more than 500 of the donors, a V segment was called functional when productive rearrangements were above 56.7%, and segregating when the standard deviation between donors exceeded 5%. A statistical classification framework was built for diagnosing cytomegalovirus status from the catalog of TCR beta chain sequences. A later analysis assigned V and J genes by comparing TCR nucleotide sequences with IMGT/GENE-DB human TR gene sequences. Using the TCRdist pipeline, a later analysis assigned CDR3 sequences along with most-parsimonious VDJ recombination scenarios. In a later analysis, every TCR beta chain was defined by the combination of its CDR3 amino acid sequence and its V-gene family, and reads without a unique V-gene family were dropped. As a way to deal with suspected cross-contamination and a sequencing artifact, a later analysis dropped 450 to 600 nucleotide sequences that were highly shared and had low generation probability. For each public chain, a later analysis derived a clonal expansion index from normalized ranks of inferred template counts within each repertoire. In a later analysis, generation probabilities were computed using a VDJ recombination model fitted to out-of-frame rearrangements, and the results were checked against IGoR. A later analysis scored TCR-TCR, TCR-HLA and TCR-CMV co-occurrence with hypergeometric tests, applying a repertoire-size bias correction to TCR pairs. False discovery rates were estimated in a later analysis by permuting HLA or CMV assignments 20 times. In a later analysis, co-occurring TCRs were grouped using DBSCAN, and TCRdist sequence similarity was added for clustering within HLA-allele-positive subsets. Repertoires with fewer than 30,000 or more than 120,000 public chains, plus five repertoires with anomalous nucleotide sharing, were excluded from co-occurrence clustering. Held by TCRdb, this immuneACCESS table contains in-frame sequences only and omits some clones. Under half of the omission traces to an unresolved V gene where checked; the cause of the rest is unknown. From that table come the V and J calls and clone size; the DNA was used to work out D and trimming. The table for this sample lists approximately 110,000 clones; over 75% of them were counted only once. The top ten constitute around 3.5% of the sample.

The sequenced sample was PBMCs. The chain joins TRBV29-1 to TRBJ2-2; 12 junctional bases match TRBD2. The receptor was isolated from a human donor in good health. The CDR3 region has the sequence CSAKGLAGGPGGGELFF. The nucleotide sequence reads as follows: TGCAGCGCTAAAGGTCTAGCGGGAGGGCCTGGGGGCGGGGAGCTGTTTTTT.